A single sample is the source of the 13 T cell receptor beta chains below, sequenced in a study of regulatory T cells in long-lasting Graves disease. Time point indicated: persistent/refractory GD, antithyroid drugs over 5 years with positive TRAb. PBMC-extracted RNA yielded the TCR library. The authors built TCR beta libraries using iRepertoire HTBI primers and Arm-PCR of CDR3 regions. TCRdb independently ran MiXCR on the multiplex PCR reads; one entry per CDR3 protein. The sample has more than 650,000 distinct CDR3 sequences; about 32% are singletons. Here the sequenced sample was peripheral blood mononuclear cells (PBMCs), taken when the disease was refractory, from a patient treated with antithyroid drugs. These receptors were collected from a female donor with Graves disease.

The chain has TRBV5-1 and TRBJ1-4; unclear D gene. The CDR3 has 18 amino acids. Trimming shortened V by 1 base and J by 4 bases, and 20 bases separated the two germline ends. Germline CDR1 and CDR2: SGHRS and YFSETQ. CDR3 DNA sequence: TGCGCCAGCAGCTTGACCCCTAGTGAGCAGACCCGTAATGAAAAACTGTTTTTT. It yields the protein CASSLTPSEQTRNEKLFF.

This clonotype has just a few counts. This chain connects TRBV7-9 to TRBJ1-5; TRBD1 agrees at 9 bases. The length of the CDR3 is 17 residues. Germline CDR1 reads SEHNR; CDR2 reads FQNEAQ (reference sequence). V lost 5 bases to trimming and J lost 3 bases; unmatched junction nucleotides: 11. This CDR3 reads CASSPGQGGFDNQPQHF. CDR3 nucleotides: TGTGCCAGCAGCCCGGGACAGGGTGGGTTCGACAATCAGCCCCAGCATTTT.

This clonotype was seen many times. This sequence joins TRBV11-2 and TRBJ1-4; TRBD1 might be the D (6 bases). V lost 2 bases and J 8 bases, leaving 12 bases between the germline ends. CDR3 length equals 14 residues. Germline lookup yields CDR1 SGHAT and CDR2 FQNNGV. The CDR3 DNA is TGTGCCAGCAGCTTACAGGGGAATCGGGAAAAACTGTTTTTT. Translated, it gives CASSLQGNREKLFF.

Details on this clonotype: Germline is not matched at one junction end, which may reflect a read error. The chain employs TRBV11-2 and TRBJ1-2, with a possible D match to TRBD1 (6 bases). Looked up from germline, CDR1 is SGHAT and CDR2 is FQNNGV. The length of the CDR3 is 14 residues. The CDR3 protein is CASSLGEGQYGYTF. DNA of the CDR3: TGCGCCAGCAGCTTGGGAGAAGGACAGTATGGCTACACCTTC.

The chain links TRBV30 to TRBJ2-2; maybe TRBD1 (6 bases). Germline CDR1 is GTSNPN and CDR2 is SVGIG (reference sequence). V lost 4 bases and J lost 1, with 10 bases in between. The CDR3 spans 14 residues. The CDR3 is CAWTMTGNTGELFF. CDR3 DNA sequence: TGTGCCTGGACCATGACAGGGAACACCGGGGAGCTGTTTTTT. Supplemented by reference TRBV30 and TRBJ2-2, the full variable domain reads SQTIHQWPATLVQPVGSPLSLECTVEGTSNPNLYWYRQAAGRGLQLLFYSVGIGQISSEVPQNLSASRPQDRQFILSSKKLLLSDSGFYLCAWTMTGNTGELFFGEGSRLTVL.

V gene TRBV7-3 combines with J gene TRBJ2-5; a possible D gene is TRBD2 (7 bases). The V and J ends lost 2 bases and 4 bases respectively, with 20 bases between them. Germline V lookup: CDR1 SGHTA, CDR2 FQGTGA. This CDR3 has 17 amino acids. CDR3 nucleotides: TGTGCCAGCAGCTTAGCGGGGGCGGGAGATCGGCGAGAGACCCAGTACTTC. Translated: CASSLAGAGDRRETQYF.

The chain's CDR3 is CASSLKNGRDNEQFF. CDR3 bases: TGTGCCAGCAGCTTAAAAAACGGGAGGGACAATGAGCAGTTCTTC. This chain links TRBV7-2 with TRBJ2-1; 8 bases match TRBD2. The V and J ends lost 2 bases and 5 bases, in that order; junction bases with no gene match: 5. This CDR3 has 15 residues. Germline assignment: CDR1 SGHTA and CDR2 FQGNSA.

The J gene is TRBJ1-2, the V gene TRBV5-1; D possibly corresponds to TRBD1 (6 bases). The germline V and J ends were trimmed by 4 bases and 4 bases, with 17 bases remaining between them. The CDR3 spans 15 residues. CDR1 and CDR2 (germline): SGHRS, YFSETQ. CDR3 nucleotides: TGCGCCAGCAGCCAAGCCGGGACATCCAGCTATGGCTACACCTTC. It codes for CASSQAGTSSYGYTF.

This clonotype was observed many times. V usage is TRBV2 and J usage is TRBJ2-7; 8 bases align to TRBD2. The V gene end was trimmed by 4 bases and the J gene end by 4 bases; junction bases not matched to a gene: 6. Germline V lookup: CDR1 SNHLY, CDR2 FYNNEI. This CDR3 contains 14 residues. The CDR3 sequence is CASSAGTRGYEQYF. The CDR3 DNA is TGTGCCAGCAGTGCAGGGACTAGGGGTTACGAGCAGTACTTC.

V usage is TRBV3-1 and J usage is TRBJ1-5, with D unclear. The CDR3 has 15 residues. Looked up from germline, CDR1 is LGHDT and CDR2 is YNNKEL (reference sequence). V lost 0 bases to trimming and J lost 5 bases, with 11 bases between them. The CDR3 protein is CASSQDFSRDQPQHF. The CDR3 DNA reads TGTGCCAGCAGCCAAGATTTCAGTAGAGATCAGCCCCAGCATTTT.

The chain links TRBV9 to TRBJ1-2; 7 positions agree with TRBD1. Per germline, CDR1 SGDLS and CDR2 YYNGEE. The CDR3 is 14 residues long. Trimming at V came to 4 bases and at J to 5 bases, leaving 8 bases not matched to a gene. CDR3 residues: CASSPKDRPYGYTF. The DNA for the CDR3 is TGTGCCAGCAGCCCAAAGGACAGGCCTTATGGCTACACCTTC.

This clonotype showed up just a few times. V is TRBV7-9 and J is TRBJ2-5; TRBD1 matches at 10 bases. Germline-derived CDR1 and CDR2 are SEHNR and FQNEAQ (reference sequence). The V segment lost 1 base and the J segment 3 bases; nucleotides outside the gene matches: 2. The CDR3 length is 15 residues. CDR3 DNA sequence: TGTGCCAGCAGCTTAGTGGACAGGGGGGAAGAGACCCAGTACTTC. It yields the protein CASSLVDRGEETQYF. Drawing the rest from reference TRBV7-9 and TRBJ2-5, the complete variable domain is DTGVSQNPRHKITKRGQNVTFRCDPISEHNRLYWYRQTLGQGPEFLTYFQNEAQLEKSRLLSDRFSAERPKGSFSTLEIQRTEQGDSAMYLCASSLVDRGEETQYFGPGTRLLVL.

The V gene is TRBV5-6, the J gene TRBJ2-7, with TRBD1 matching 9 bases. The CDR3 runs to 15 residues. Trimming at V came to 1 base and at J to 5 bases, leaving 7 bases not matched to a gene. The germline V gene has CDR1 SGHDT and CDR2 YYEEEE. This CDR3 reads CASSLTYRGRNEQYF. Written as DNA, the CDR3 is TGTGCCAGCAGCTTGACCTACAGGGGGCGTAACGAGCAGTACTTC.